The 10 T cell receptor beta chains reported below all come from one sample, sequenced in a study of T cell repertoires in cytomegalovirus infection. The antigens of these receptors remain unknown. TCRdb processed the reads anew with MiXCR; each CDR3 protein has one entry. There are some 150,000 distinct CDR3 sequences in the sample; 32% occur only once, and about 52% lies in the top ten. The sequences come from CD8+ T cells from cultured PBMCs, collected from culture after CMV antigen stimulation. The source of these receptors is a human donor in good health (CMV status not recorded). Some clones in this sample may be carry-over from other donors' samples.

The chain uses TRBV4-1 and TRBJ1-2, with D unclear. CDR1 is MGHRA and CDR2 is YSYEKL in the germline V gene. V was pared by 2 bases and J by 1 base, with 11 bases between. The CDR3 is 15 residues long. CDR3 nucleotide sequence: TGCGCCAGCAGCCAAAGCCCCAGAAATAACTATGGCTACACCTTC. Translated, it gives CASSQSPRNNYGYTF.

Only one count was recorded for this clonotype. This sequence joins TRBV4-1 and TRBJ2-3; D may be TRBD2 (6 bases). Germline V gene data show CDR1 as MGHRA and CDR2 as YSYEKL. This CDR3 is 14 amino acids long. V was cut by 4 bases and J by 6 bases, with 14 bases left in between. The CDR3 here is CASSPGGESDTQYF. DNA of the CDR3: TGCGCCAGCAGCCCCGGCGGGGAATCTGATACGCAGTATTTT.

The V and J genes are TRBV6-5 and TRBJ1-6, with no clear D. The V gene's germline CDR1 is MNHEY and CDR2 SVGAGI. This CDR3 spans 15 amino acids. Trimming stripped 2 bases from V and 9 bases from J, with 14 bases between. The CDR3 protein is CASSYGPGGSSPLHF. CDR3 DNA: TGTGCCAGCAGTTACGGTCCGGGTGGGTCTTCACCCCTCCACTTT.

J is TRBJ1-5 and V is TRBV6-6; no clear D gene. The germline V gene has CDR1 MNHNY and CDR2 SVGAGI (reference sequence). This CDR3 region has 11 residues. V gave up 8 bases and J gave up 3 bases, with 5 bases separating them. CDR3 sequence reads: CASASNQPQHF. CDR3 nucleotides: TGTGCCAGCGCCTCCAATCAGCCCCAGCATTTT.

The chain employs TRBV2 and TRBJ1-1; 9 nucleotides match TRBD1. The V gene's germline CDR1 is SNHLY and CDR2 FYNNEI. V dropped 6 bases and J dropped 5; count of bases not matched to a gene: 7. The CDR3 sequence is 14 residues long. CDR3 sequence reads: CASRKTGGNTEAFF. The CDR3 coding sequence is TGTGCCAGCAGAAAGACAGGGGGGAATACTGAAGCTTTCTTT.

In this sample, this clonotype turned up many times. CDR3 residues: CASSPDRFSYEQYF. The CDR3 DNA reads as TGTGCCAGCAGCCCTGACAGGTTCTCCTACGAGCAGTACTTC. The chain couples TRBV7-2 to TRBJ2-7, with D maybe TRBD1 (6 bases). CDR1 is SGHTA and CDR2 is FQGNSA in the germline V gene. The CDR3 runs 14 residues. The V and J ends lost 5 bases and 0 bases respectively, with 11 bases between them.

The chain uses TRBV29-1 and TRBJ2-1, with 10 bases fitting TRBD2. The junction had 4 bases not matched to a gene; V was cut back by 2 bases and J by 3 bases. The V gene's germline CDR1 is SQVTM and CDR2 ANQGSEA. This CDR3 contains 15 residues. The CDR3 region is CSVEPGTSDYNEQFF. DNA of the CDR3: TGCAGCGTTGAACCCGGGACTAGCGACTACAATGAGCAGTTCTTC.

J is TRBJ2-1 and V is TRBV27; 7 bases agree with TRBD1. V shed 6 bases and J 9 bases; nucleotides not matched to a gene: 14. Germline CDR1 reads MNHEY; CDR2 reads SMNVEV (reference sequence). The CDR3 extends over 15 amino acids. In nucleotides, the CDR3 is TGTGCCAGCAGACAACAGGGGTCCCTTATCAGTGAGCAGTTCTTC. The encoded protein is CASRQQGSLISEQFF.

The chain carries TRBV20-1 and TRBJ1-2; TRBD1 might be the D (5 bases). The germline V gene encodes CDR1 DFQATT and CDR2 SNEGSKA (reference sequence). The CDR3 is 15 amino acids. The V end was cut by 5 bases, the J end by 4 bases, with 20 bases between. The CDR3 DNA follows: TGCAGTGCTTTCTCGGGGACGGCTCATACCTATGGCTACACCTTC. This sequence encodes CSAFSGTAHTYGYTF.

CDR3 nucleotide sequence: TGCAGTGCTAGAGATATAAACACTGAAGCTTTCTTT. Protein sequence: CSARDINTEAFF. The rearrangement links TRBV20-1 to TRBJ1-1, with D uncertain. V was pared by 0 bases and J by 2 bases, with 4 bases between. CDR3 length: 12 amino acids. Germline-derived CDR1 and CDR2 are DFQATT and SNEGSKA (reference sequence).